This TCR beta chain is from a study of cytomegalovirus exposure and HLA in healthy donors (dated by TCRdb to 2015 to 2018). Looking at the study overall: An earlier analysis of about 560 of the donors reported approximately 280 Gb of sequence data and 95 million to 130 million unique TCR beta sequences obtained from around 190 million T cells. A few DR-DQ haplotypes were treated as single units for association and clustering because of strong linkage in the cohort. Typing coverage differed by locus: A, B, C, DRB1 and DQB1 were typed in roughly 620-630 donors, DQA1 in roughly 500, DPA1 in 600 to 610, and DPB1 in roughly 470. Class I and class II HLA loci were covered by the typing at four-digit resolution. A later genetic analysis used genome-wide SNP genotypes for about three fifths of the 666 donors, treating that subset as a discovery cohort. In the later analysis, no new phenotypic data were used to find candidate immune exposures; instead, reliance was placed on TCR beta sequences and their occurrence across donors. The study used immunosequencing to profile the T cell repertoires of 666 subjects and linked those repertoires to cytomegalovirus serostatus. In addition to the first cohort of 650 to 750 subjects, a separate validation cohort of 100 to 150 different subjects was used. An early release covering roughly 640 HLA-typed donors comprised approximately 290 gigabases of sequencing data and tens of millions of unique TCR sequences. Every discovery cohort repertoire had been produced on one sequencing platform. To decide whether each TCR beta V gene segment behaved as functional or pseudogenic, an earlier analysis of nearly 600 of the donors relied on high-throughput TCR beta sequencing. In a later analysis, previously published TCR beta repertoires from 666 donors were re-analyzed and high-resolution HLA genotyping was added so that TCR occurrence patterns could be studied. Donor age, sex, ethnicity and CMV serostatus were collected together with the repertoire data. To predict cytomegalovirus infection status, the study brought together high-throughput TCR immunosequencing, statistical association of individual TCRs with disease status, and machine learning. Across approximately 400 genotyped donors of the cohort, an average of approximately 200,000 unique TCR beta nucleotide sequences per donor were sequenced, and roughly 20% of those sequences were non-productive. Of the roughly 430 genotyped donors, about 80% fell in the genetic ancestry cluster associated with self-reported Caucasian donors. The study aimed to test whether signatures of past pathogen exposure could be identified by cataloging public T cell receptors.

Comment on this clone: Its antigen target is currently unknown. No qualities accompany the bases; no much larger clone lies one base away.

The library came from the immunoSEQ multiplex PCR assay. The multiplex PCR relied on a mix of 60 forward primers for TCR Vbeta segments and 13 reverse primers for TCR Jbeta segments. Amplification of the CDR3 region of rearranged TCR beta genes was performed with a multiplex PCR assay on genomic DNA. The Illumina HiSeq System was used to sequence the amplified TCR beta libraries as 87-base-pair reads. Regarding the original processing steps: Across the 600 to 700 repertoires, a later analysis counted some 80 million unique TCR beta chains, roughly 11 million of which were shared by at least two donors. To remove PCR and sequencing errors, raw reads were error-corrected and collapsed into unique sequences using a nearest-neighbor algorithm that merged closely related sequences. V, D and J gene segments were assigned by aligning CDR3 sequences to IMGT reference sequences. Each retained sequence needed at least a six-nucleotide match to both a V gene segment and a J gene segment. A rearrangement counted as productive if the CDR3 had no stop codons and remained in frame with V and J, and every other rearrangement counted as non-productive. CDR3 was defined by IMGT convention, running from the second conserved V-encoded cysteine to the conserved J-encoded phenylalanine. The earlier analysis of 500 to 650 of the donors excluded any sequence lacking an unambiguous match to a single V gene segment. An earlier analysis of fewer than 650 of the donors classified V segments as functional when productive rearrangements were above 56.7% and as segregating when the standard deviation between donors was above 5%. To diagnose cytomegalovirus status from the catalog of TCR beta chain sequences, a statistical classification framework was built. A later analysis assigned V and J genes by comparing TCR nucleotide sequences with IMGT/GENE-DB human TR gene sequences. In a later analysis, CDR3 sequences and most-parsimonious VDJ recombination scenarios were assigned using the TCRdist pipeline. A later analysis defined each TCR beta chain by its CDR3 amino acid sequence plus V-gene family, and excluded reads lacking a unique V-gene family. To address suspected cross-contamination and a sequencing artifact, a later analysis removed a few hundred highly shared, low-generation-probability nucleotide sequences. In a later analysis, a clonal expansion index for each public chain was calculated from normalized within-repertoire ranks of inferred template counts. In a later analysis, generation probabilities were computed using a VDJ recombination model fitted to out-of-frame rearrangements, and the results were checked against IGoR. In a later analysis, TCR-TCR, TCR-HLA and TCR-CMV co-occurrence was scored with hypergeometric tests, and a repertoire-size bias correction was applied to TCR pairs. To estimate false discovery rates, a later analysis permuted the HLA or CMV assignments 20 times. A later analysis grouped co-occurring TCRs with DBSCAN, adding TCRdist sequence similarity when clustering within HLA-allele-positive subsets. Repertoires with fewer than 30,000 or more than 120,000 public chains, plus five repertoires with anomalous nucleotide sharing, were excluded from co-occurrence clustering. Sourced from immuneACCESS, this table was stored by TCRdb with only in-frame sequences that have V and J called. A share of the clones is absent; for the studies checked, an unresolved V gene accounts for under half, and the remainder has no known explanation. The V and J calls and clone size were taken over from that table, and D and trimming were inferred from the DNA. The table for this sample lists 90,000 to 150,000 clones; about 70% of them were counted only once. The top ten hold less than 15% of the sample.

In total, about 650 healthy bone marrow donors made up the cohort. Cohort members were all nominally healthy when sampled, although unrecorded immune exposures were likely present. The donor was CMV seropositive and was included in the group of 290 or so seropositive cohort members. A peripheral blood sample was provided by each donor, and peripheral blood mononuclear cells were used for TCR beta sequencing. Genomic DNA was extracted from the blood cell samples with the Qiagen DNeasy Blood Extraction Kit. Points the paper makes about the study in general: A later genetic analysis associated a missense DCLRE1C variant with V-gene and J-gene trimming of TCR beta chains, and an independent cohort replicated the association. A later analysis found that most CMV-associated TCR beta chains appeared HLA-restricted, with HLA associations seemingly driven largely by CMV exposure. An earlier analysis of around 600 of the donors showed that most TCR beta V segments appeared in productive rearrangements either about 87% or about 30% of the time, which broadly matched IMGT annotations. The classifier was reported to diagnose cytomegalovirus status with high specificity and sensitivity in both the original cohort and the validation cohort. A further reported finding was that TCR beta sequences accurately predicted the HLA-A and HLA-B alleles for most subjects in the first cohort. Linkage disequilibrium might explain the correlated functional status among segregating V segments, but an unknown experimental factor could not be excluded. A total of 150 to 200 TCR beta chains were listed by the study as associated with cytomegalovirus. In a later genetic analysis, fewer N-insertions in productive TCRs were reported among donors in an Asian-associated ancestry cluster than the roughly 710-donor mean. While some public TCRs were present in many individuals, most TCR sequences turned up only very rarely across donors. In a later analysis, TCR association rates were found to vary across HLA loci, with the most associated TCRs seen for DRB1 alleles and the fewest for HLA-C alleles. Several of the top co-occurrence clusters appeared to be linked to parvovirus B19, influenza, CMV and Epstein-Barr virus, according to a later analysis. Because some donors lacked HLA typing at each locus, the association tests relied only on the typed subset. A later analysis associated some 17,000 TCR beta sequences with specific HLA alleles at a false discovery rate of 0.05. The authors suggested that the approach could potentially be extended to other disease states and immunological phenotypes. A cluster of highly shared sequence variants was judged likely to be a technical artifact of the sequencing pipeline. When HLA alleles, especially DR and DQ, strongly co-occurred, attributing TCR associations to individual alleles was difficult. Because counts were too low, 15 or so rarely observed V segments, including chromosome 9 orphons, were excluded from the earlier analysis of 587 of the donors. The cohort was sequenced for TCR beta chains only, and without alpha or paired-chain data the features that could be detected were limited. The presence/absence analyses assumed that sequencing depth was roughly uniform across donors, and that assumption may not be true. In vitro tests confirmed that three of the cytomegalovirus-associated TCR beta chains recognize cytomegalovirus antigens. Immune exposure information for the cohort was limited to CMV serostatus. Some IMGT-functional V segments, including TRBV6-2 and TRBV6-3, could not be distinguished by the 87-base-pair reads and were therefore excluded. Compared with equally common non-associated chains, HLA-associated TCR beta chains in a later analysis were more clonally expanded and had lower generation probabilities.

Taken from cysteine to phenylalanine, the CDR3 has 13 residues. Here the CDR3 DNA is all that survives: 39 bases in frame from base 1. CDR1 SGHDT and CDR2 YYEEEE are derived from the germline V gene. Deletion took 1 base off V and 10 bases off J, with a span of 14 bases between the germline ends. This clonotype was sampled from a woman aged 40 to 55 in good health and CMV-seropositive. The sequencing input was PBMCs. The rearranged chain carries TRBV5-6 and TRBJ1-1; the D segment cannot be called with confidence. The CDR3 reads as follows: CASSLWVGRAAFF. The nucleotide sequence reads as follows: TGTGCCAGCAGCTTGTGGGTAGGGAGGGCAGCTTTCTTT.